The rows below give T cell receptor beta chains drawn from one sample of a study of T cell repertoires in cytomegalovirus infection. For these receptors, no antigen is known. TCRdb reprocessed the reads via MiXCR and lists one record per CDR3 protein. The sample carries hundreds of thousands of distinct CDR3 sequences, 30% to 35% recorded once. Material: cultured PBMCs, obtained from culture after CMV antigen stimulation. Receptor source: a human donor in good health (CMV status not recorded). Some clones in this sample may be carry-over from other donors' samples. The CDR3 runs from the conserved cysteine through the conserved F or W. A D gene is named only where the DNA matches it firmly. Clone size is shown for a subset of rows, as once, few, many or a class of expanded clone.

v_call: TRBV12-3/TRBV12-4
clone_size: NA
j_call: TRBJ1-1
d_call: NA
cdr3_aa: CASSFSPSGNTEAFF
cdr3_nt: TGTGCCAGCAGTTTCTCTCCTTCTGGGAACACTGAAGCTTTCTTT

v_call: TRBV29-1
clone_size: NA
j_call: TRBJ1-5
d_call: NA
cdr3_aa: CSVEAGVNQPQHF
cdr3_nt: TGCAGCGTTGAAGCGGGGGTGAATCAGCCCCAGCATTTT

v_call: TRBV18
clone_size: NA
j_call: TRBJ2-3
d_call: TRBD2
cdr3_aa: CASSPRREMYTQYF
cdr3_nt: TGTGCCAGCTCACCAAGGCGGGAGATGTATACGCAGTATTTT

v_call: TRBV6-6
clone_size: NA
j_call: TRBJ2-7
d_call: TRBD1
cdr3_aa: CASSRGTGHYEQYF
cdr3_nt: TGTGCCAGCAGTCGGGGGACAGGGCACTACGAGCAGTACTTC

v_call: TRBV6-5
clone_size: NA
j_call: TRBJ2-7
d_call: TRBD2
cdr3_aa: CASSYWTSGMYEQYF
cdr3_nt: TGTGCCAGCAGTTACTGGACTAGCGGGATGTACGAGCAGTACTTC

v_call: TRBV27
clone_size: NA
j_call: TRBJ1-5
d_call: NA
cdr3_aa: CASSLSWNQPQHF
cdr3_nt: TGTGCCAGCAGTCTAAGCTGGAATCAGCCCCAGCATTTT

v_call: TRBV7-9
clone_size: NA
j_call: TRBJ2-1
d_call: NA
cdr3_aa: CASSGRRDGKGNEQFF
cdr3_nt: TGTGCCAGCAGCGGAAGACGGGACGGGAAAGGGAATGAGCAGTTCTTC

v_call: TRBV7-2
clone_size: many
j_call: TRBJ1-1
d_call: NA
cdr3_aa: CASTPGWQSTEAFF
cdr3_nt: TGTGCCAGCACCCCGGGGTGGCAGAGCACTGAAGCTTTCTTT

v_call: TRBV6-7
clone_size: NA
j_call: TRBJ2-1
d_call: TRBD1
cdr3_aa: CASSYSTTGTGLGDEQFF
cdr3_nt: TGTGCCAGCAGTTACTCGACCACCGGGACAGGGTTGGGGGATGAGCAGTTCTTC

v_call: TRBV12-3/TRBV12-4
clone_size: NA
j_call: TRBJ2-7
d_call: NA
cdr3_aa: CASSPSWGSRSYEQYF
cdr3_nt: TGTGCCAGCAGTCCTAGCTGGGGATCCCGCTCCTACGAGCAGTACTTC